A single sample gave rise to the 4 T cell receptor beta chains below, sequenced in a study of cytomegalovirus exposure and HLA in healthy donors. Vbeta (60) and Jbeta (13) primers were used in the PCR. TCRdb's table, derived via immunoSEQ multiplex PCR, lists solely in-frame clones and lacks some. The profile shows 150,000 to 200,000 clones, more than 75% of them singletons. Sequencing input: PBMCs. The receptor source for this set is a woman between 50 and 59 years old in good health and CMV-seropositive.

This clone occurred once. This chain uses TRBV27 with TRBJ1-2, with 8 bases aligning to TRBD1. Germline CDR1 MNHEY, CDR2 SMNVEV (reference sequence). With V trimmed by 0 bases and J by 6 bases, 9 bases remained unmatched. The CDR3 totals 16 residues. CDR3 DNA sequence: TGTGCCAGCAGTTTATCGACAGGGGCCGTACGAGATGGCTACACCTTC. It translates to CASSLSTGAVRDGYTF.

This clone has just one count. This chain links TRBV7-9 with TRBJ1-4, with 9 bases that match TRBD1. The CDR3 is 14 amino acids. V lost 5 bases and J lost 7; bases outside the gene matches: 5. CDR1 and CDR2 (germline): SEHNR, FQNEAQ (reference sequence). CDR3 loop: CASSPGTGSEKLFF. As DNA, the CDR3 is TGTGCCAGCAGCCCCGGGACAGGGTCTGAAAAACTGTTTTTT.

The gene calls are TRBV5-1 and TRBJ2-2; D ambiguous. CDR3 length: 13 residues. Trimming pared 6 bases from V and 8 bases from J, leaving 14 bases between. Germline-derived CDR1 and CDR2 are SGHRS and YFSETQ. CDR3 region: CASNNYTVGELFF. Here the CDR3 DNA reads TGCGCCAGCAACAACTACACGGTGGGGGAGCTGTTTTTT.

This clone showed up just a few times. V and J are TRBV25-1 and TRBJ1-4, with no clear D. The CDR3 covers 15 residues. V shed 1 base and J shed 5 bases, with 11 bases lying between them. In germline, CDR1 is MGHDK, CDR2 SYGVNS. The CDR3 region is CASSESFSVNEKLFF. DNA for the CDR3: TGTGCCAGCAGTGAATCGTTCAGTGTAAATGAAAAACTGTTTTTT. Together with reference TRBV25-1 and TRBJ1-4, the CDR3 gives the full variable domain: EADIYQTPRYLVIGTGKKITLECSQTMGHDKMYWYQQDPGMELHLIHYSYGVNSTEKGDLSSESTVSRIRTEHFPLTLESARPSHTSQYLCASSESFSVNEKLFFGSGTQLSVL.